Presented here are 4 T cell receptor beta chains from one specimen sequenced in a study of cytomegalovirus exposure and HLA in healthy donors (dated by TCRdb to the late 2010s). Preparation of the library involved the immunoSEQ multiplex PCR assay. The multiplex PCR relied on a mix of 60 forward primers for TCR Vbeta segments and 13 reverse primers for TCR Jbeta segments. What TCRdb holds here is the immuneACCESS table cut down to in-frame rearrangements. Part of the clones is not present; checked against another copy, under half of the missing clones reflect an unresolved V gene, and the others are unexplained. A total of around 190,000 clones appear in this sample, around 86% of them only once. Approximately 1.7% of the sample comes from the top ten. Sequencing was performed on PBMCs. The receptor source for this set is a woman aged 18 to 35 in good health and CMV-seronegative.

The chain joins TRBV19 to TRBJ2-2, with 7 bases aligning to TRBD2. This CDR3 has 16 amino acids. Germline CDR1 is LNHDA and CDR2 is SQIVND (reference sequence). V lost 5 bases and J lost 4; bases outside the gene matches: 10. For the CDR3, the DNA is TGTGCCAGTAGTCGTCCACGGGGGGTTGGCACCGGGGAGCTGTTTTTT. Amino acid sequence: CASSRPRGVGTGELFF.

The V call is TRBV6-1, the J call TRBJ2-4, with D perhaps matching TRBD1 (5 bases). This CDR3 region has 13 residues. Germline loops: CDR1 MNHNS, CDR2 SASEGT. Trimming cost V 1 base and J 8 bases, with 9 bases left between them. CDR3 nucleotides: TGTGCCAGCAGTGAAGTCGTAGGGGACATTCAGTACTTC. Protein sequence: CASSEVVGDIQYF.

This chain links TRBV11-1 with TRBJ2-2; D ambiguous. The CDR3 is 13 residues long. The V gene's germline CDR1 is SGHAT and CDR2 FQDESV (reference sequence). The V end lost 7 bases, the J end lost 1 base, and 7 bases lay between the germline ends. CDR3 DNA: TGTGCCAGCACCCAACAGAACACCGGGGAGCTGTTTTTT. It specifies CASTQQNTGELFF.

The rearrangement links TRBV29-1 to TRBJ2-3; 11 bases fit TRBD2. The V segment lost 0 bases and the J segment 6 bases; nucleotides outside the gene matches: 8. The V gene's germline CDR1 is SQVTM and CDR2 ANQGSEA. This CDR3 has 16 amino acids. In DNA, the CDR3 is TGCAGCGTTGAAGAGGGACTTAGCGGGAGGGGTGATACGCAGTATTTT. Encoded protein: CSVEEGLSGRGDTQYF.